This TCR beta chain was documented in a study of blood T cells in healthy people across ages. Points from the study as a whole: Not knowing donor CMV status may have confounded expanded clonotype changes. Comparison with aged donors showed that long-lived donors had more naive CD4+ cells and higher diversity.

This clonotype was detected only a few times. Antigen: not known. For the second PCR, which ran for about 7 to 11 cycles, a sample-barcoded 5' primer and a J-beta primer mix were used. Each of the cDNA molecules was tagged by a template-switch adaptor with 12 random nucleotides. TCRdb re-derived calls from the 5' RACE reads in MiXCR, one entry per CDR3 protein. The sample carries some 1,500,000 distinct CDR3 sequences, roughly 43% recorded once. Germline V lookup: CDR1 MDHEN, CDR2 SYDVKM. CDR3 size: 16 residues. Trimming cost V 2 bases and J 7 bases, with 15 bases left between them. The J gene is TRBJ1-6, the V gene TRBV28; D is uncertain. Sequenced: blood. The TCR originated in a woman younger than 30 in good health. The CDR3 nucleotides are TGTGCCAGCAGTTTAGATCTGACACGTAGGAATTCACCCCTCCACTTT. As protein: CASSLDLTRRNSPLHF. Complete variable domain (other parts from reference TRBV28 and TRBJ1-6): DVKVTQSSRYLVKRTGEKVFLECVQDMDHENMFWYRQDPGLGLRLIYFSYDVKMKEKGDIPEGYSVSREKKERFSLILESASTNQTSMYLCASSLDLTRRNSPLHFGNGTRLTVT.